A single sample gave rise to the 18 T cell receptor beta chains below, sequenced in a study of cytomegalovirus exposure and HLA in healthy donors. Assay used: immunoSEQ multiplex PCR; TCRdb lists only in-frame clones, some missing. The sample contains under 250,000 clones, more than 75% of which appear only once. The sequencing sample was made of PBMCs. The source of these receptors is a woman aged 18-30 years in good health and CMV-seropositive.

This chain connects TRBV4-1 to TRBJ1-5; D is undetermined. The germline V gene has CDR1 MGHRA and CDR2 YSYEKL. The V and J ends lost 1 base and 11 bases respectively, with 18 bases between them. This CDR3 is built from 15 residues. The CDR3 sequence: CASSQVSPTRESQHF. CDR3 nucleotides: TGCGCCAGCAGCCAAGTAAGTCCAACAAGGGAGTCCCAGCATTTT.

V usage is TRBV7-2 and J usage is TRBJ2-7; D possibly corresponds to TRBD2 (7 bases). CDR3 length: 16 amino acids. Germline lookup yields CDR1 SGHTA and CDR2 FQGNSA. Trimming pared 3 bases from V and 0 bases from J, leaving 15 bases between. The CDR3: CASSFPGGLSSYEQYF. The DNA for the CDR3 is TGTGCCAGCAGCTTCCCCGGGGGGCTGAGCTCCTACGAGCAGTACTTC. The full variable domain, completed using reference TRBV7-2 and TRBJ2-7, is GAGVSQSPSNKVTEKGKDVELRCDPISGHTALYWYRQSLGQGLEFLIYFQGNSAPDKSGLPSDRFSAERTGGSVSTLTIQRTQQEDSAVYLCASSFPGGLSSYEQYFGPGTRLTVT.

V is TRBV7-3 and J is TRBJ2-5, with D maybe TRBD1 (5 bases). This CDR3 region has 16 residues. Germline CDR1 SGHTA, CDR2 FQGTGA. V lost 0 bases, J lost 5 bases, and 16 bases lay in between. DNA of the CDR3: TGTGCCAGCAGCTTAACGGGGCAGGGAATGGCGGAGACCCAGTACTTC. Its translation: CASSLTGQGMAETQYF.

The chain recombines TRBV5-6 with TRBJ1-5; D uncertain. The CDR3 has 18 residues. Trimming cost V 1 base and J 2 bases, with 19 bases left between them. Germline-derived CDR1 and CDR2 are SGHDT and YYEEEE. This CDR3 reads CASSLLRSNPRGNQPQHF. CDR3 coding DNA: TGTGCCAGCAGCTTGTTGAGGTCGAACCCCCGAGGCAATCAGCCCCAGCATTTT. Full variable domain (remainder filled in from reference TRBV5-6 and TRBJ1-5): DAGVTQSPTHLIKTRGQQVTLRCSPKSGHDTVSWYQQALGQGPQFIFQYYEEEERQRGNFPDRFSGHQFPNYSSELNVNALLLGDSALYLCASSLLRSNPRGNQPQHFGDGTRLSIL.

The V and J genes are TRBV6-5 and TRBJ2-7; tentatively, D is TRBD1 (6 bases). Germline V lookup: CDR1 MNHEY, CDR2 SVGAGI. This CDR3 contains 15 residues. V gave up 2 bases and J gave up 6 bases, with 17 bases separating them. The CDR3 here is CASSYAGTRQLEQYF. CDR3 DNA: TGTGCCAGCAGTTACGCCGGGACAAGGCAACTCGAGCAGTACTTC.

The chain links TRBV28 to TRBJ1-1; TRBD1 might be the D (5 bases). The CDR3 is made up of 15 amino acids. Germline CDR1 MDHEN, CDR2 SYDVKM. Trimming took off 5 bases at V and 7 bases at J, with 20 bases between the two ends. CDR3 region: CASSPTLLRDSEAFF. The CDR3 coding sequence is TGTGCCAGCAGTCCGACCCTCCTCCGAGACAGTGAAGCTTTCTTT.

The rearrangement uses TRBV18 and TRBJ2-1; a weak D match, TRBD2 (5 bases). Germline CDR1 KGHSH, CDR2 LQKENI. CDR3 length: 11 amino acids. Trimming stripped 2 bases from V and 13 bases from J, with 9 bases between. The CDR3 nucleotides are TGTGCCAGCTCACCAGCGGAGGCACAGTTCTTC. Protein product: CASSPAEAQFF.

The rearrangement joins TRBV19 to TRBJ2-7; D is possibly TRBD1 (7 bases). Germline V lookup: CDR1 LNHDA, CDR2 SQIVND (reference sequence). The CDR3 is 13 residues long. Trimming removed 6 bases from V and 7 bases from J, with 16 bases in between. The CDR3 loop reads CASSFRQGGEQYF. CDR3 sequence (DNA): TGTGCCAGTAGCTTCAGACAGGGAGGTGAGCAGTACTTC.

The chain is built from TRBV4-2 and TRBJ2-7; TRBD1 is a possible D gene (5 bases). Trimming pared 3 bases from V and 5 bases from J, leaving 14 bases between. The V gene's germline CDR1 is LGHNA and CDR2 YNFKEQ. The CDR3 is 14 residues long. The CDR3: CASSHSSGADEQYF. The CDR3 nucleotides read TGTGCCAGCAGCCATTCGTCTGGGGCTGACGAGCAGTACTTC.

This CDR3 reads CAWSVQLFQPQHF. For the CDR3, the DNA is TGTGCCTGGAGTGTACAGCTTTTTCAGCCCCAGCATTTT. The J gene is TRBJ1-5, the V gene TRBV30; D uncertain. V lost 0 bases and J 6 bases, leaving 9 bases between the germline ends. This CDR3 contains 13 residues. CDR1 and CDR2 (germline): GTSNPN, SVGIG (reference sequence). The variable domain in full, with the rest retrieved from reference TRBV30 and TRBJ1-5, is SQTIHQWPATLVQPVGSPLSLECTVEGTSNPNLYWYRQAAGRGLQLLFYSVGIGQISSEVPQNLSASRPQDRQFILSSKKLLLSDSGFYLCAWSVQLFQPQHFGDGTRLSIL.

The chain has TRBV6-5 and TRBJ1-2, with 8 bases identical to TRBD1. The CDR3 totals 14 residues. Trimming removed 0 bases from V and 8 bases from J; junction bases left unmatched: 5. Germline V CDR1 and CDR2: MNHEY, SVGAGI. CDR3 coding DNA: TGTGCCAGCAGTTACTCAGGGACAGGAAGGGGCTACACCTTC. Amino acid sequence: CASSYSGTGRGYTF.

The chain recombines TRBV6-6 with TRBJ2-2; 8 bases line up with TRBD2. V shed 10 bases and J 2 bases; nucleotides not matched to a gene: 9. The length of the CDR3 is 15 residues. Germline CDR1 is MNHNY and CDR2 is SVGAGI (reference sequence). CDR3 sequence: CAIGGGPVNTGELFF. Here the CDR3 DNA reads TGTGCCATTGGCGGGGGGCCAGTAAACACCGGGGAGCTGTTTTTT.

This chain links TRBV2 with TRBJ1-3; D is undetermined. V lost 6 bases, J lost 0 bases, and 15 bases lay in between. Germline assignment: CDR1 SNHLY and CDR2 FYNNEI. CDR3 length: 16 residues. CDR3 DNA sequence: TGTGCCAGCAGGAGGGTCCTCCCGAACTCTGGAAACACCATATATTTT. Its translation: CASRRVLPNSGNTIYF.

The rearrangement links TRBV28 to TRBJ2-7; 8 bases agree with TRBD1. CDR1 is MDHEN, CDR2 SYDVKM, per germline. V shed 5 bases, J shed 2 bases, and the junction held 5 bases outside the gene matches. The CDR3 covers 14 residues. The DNA of the CDR3 is TGTGCCAGCAGTGTCGCGGACAGGGCCTACGAGCAGTACTTC. Its translation is CASSVADRAYEQYF.

This chain links TRBV7-9 with TRBJ1-4, with 7 nucleotides matching TRBD1. The CDR3 consists of 15 residues. Per the germline V gene, CDR1 is SEHNR and CDR2 is FQNEAQ (reference sequence). Trimming removed 4 bases from V and 8 bases from J; junction bases left unmatched: 10. CDR3 residues: CASSSNRGPGEKLFF. The CDR3 nucleotides read TGTGCCAGCAGCTCAAACAGGGGTCCGGGCGAAAAACTGTTTTTT.

The V gene is TRBV7-9, the J gene TRBJ1-2; 9 positions agree with TRBD1. The ends lost 0 bases at V and 4 bases at J; junction bases unmatched: 6. Germline CDR1 reads SEHNR; CDR2 reads FQNEAQ (reference sequence). This CDR3 is 16 amino acids long. The CDR3 DNA reads TGTGCCAGCAGCTTAGCGCCGGGACAGGGATTCTATGGCTACACCTTC. Translation gives CASSLAPGQGFYGYTF.

The V gene is TRBV2, the J gene TRBJ2-1; D possibly corresponds to TRBD2 (5 bases). The ends were cut back, 10 bases at V and 0 bases at J, with 13 bases in the middle. The CDR3 loop spans 14 amino acids. The germline V gene has CDR1 SNHLY and CDR2 FYNNEI. The CDR3 sequence is CAIISGSSYNEQFF. In DNA form, the CDR3 reads TGTGCCATCATAAGCGGAAGCTCCTACAATGAGCAGTTCTTC.

This clone came up once. The chain combines TRBV19 with TRBJ2-7; weak D call: TRBD1 (6 bases). Germline V gene data show CDR1 as LNHDA and CDR2 as SQIVND (reference sequence). Trimming pared 1 base from V and 2 bases from J, leaving 6 bases between. The CDR3 length is 13 residues. The CDR3 is CASSIAGAYEQYF. The CDR3, as DNA: TGTGCCAGTAGTATAGCAGGGGCCTACGAGCAGTACTTC.